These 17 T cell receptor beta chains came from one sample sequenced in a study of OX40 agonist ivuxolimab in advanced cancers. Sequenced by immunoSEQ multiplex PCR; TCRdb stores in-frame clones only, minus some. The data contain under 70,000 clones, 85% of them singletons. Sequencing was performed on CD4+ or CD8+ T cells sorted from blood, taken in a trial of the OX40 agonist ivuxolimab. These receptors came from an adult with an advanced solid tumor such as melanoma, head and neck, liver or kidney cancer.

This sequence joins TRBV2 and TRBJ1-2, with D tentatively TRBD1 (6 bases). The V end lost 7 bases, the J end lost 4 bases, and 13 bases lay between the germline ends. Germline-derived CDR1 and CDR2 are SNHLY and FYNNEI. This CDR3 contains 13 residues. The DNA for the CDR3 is TGTGCCAGCACACGAGAACAGGGCTATGGCTACACCTTC. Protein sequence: CASTREQGYGYTF.

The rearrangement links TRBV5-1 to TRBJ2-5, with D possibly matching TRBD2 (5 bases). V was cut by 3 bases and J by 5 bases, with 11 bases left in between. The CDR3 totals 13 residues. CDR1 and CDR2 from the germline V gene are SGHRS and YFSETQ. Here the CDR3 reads CASSSPGEETQYF. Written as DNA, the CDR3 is TGCGCCAGCAGCTCCCCTGGGGAGGAGACCCAGTACTTC.

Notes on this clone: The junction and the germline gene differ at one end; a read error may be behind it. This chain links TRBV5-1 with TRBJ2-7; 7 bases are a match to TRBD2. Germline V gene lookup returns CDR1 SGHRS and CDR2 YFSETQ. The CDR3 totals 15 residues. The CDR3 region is CASTQLAADSNEQYF. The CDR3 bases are TGCGCCAGCACCCAGCTAGCGGCTGACTCCAACGAGCAGTACTTC.

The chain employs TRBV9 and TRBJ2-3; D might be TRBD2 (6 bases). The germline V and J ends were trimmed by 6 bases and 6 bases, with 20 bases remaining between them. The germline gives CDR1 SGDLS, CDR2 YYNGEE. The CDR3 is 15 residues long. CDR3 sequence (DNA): TGTGCCAGCACTCTGGGGGGTTTGAGTTTGGATACGCAGTATTTT. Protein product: CASTLGGLSLDTQYF.

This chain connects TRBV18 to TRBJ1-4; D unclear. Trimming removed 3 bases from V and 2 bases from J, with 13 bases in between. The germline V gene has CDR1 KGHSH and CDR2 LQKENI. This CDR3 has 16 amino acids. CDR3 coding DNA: TGTGCCAGCTCACCGGAGAAGGGCCTTACTAATGAAAAACTGTTTTTT. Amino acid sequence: CASSPEKGLTNEKLFF. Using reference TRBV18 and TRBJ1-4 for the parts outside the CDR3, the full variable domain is NAGVMQNPRHLVRRRGQEARLRCSPMKGHSHVYWYRQLPEEGLKFMVYLQKENIIDESGMPKERFSAEFPKEGPSILRIQQVVRGDSAAYFCASSPEKGLTNEKLFFGSGTQLSVL.

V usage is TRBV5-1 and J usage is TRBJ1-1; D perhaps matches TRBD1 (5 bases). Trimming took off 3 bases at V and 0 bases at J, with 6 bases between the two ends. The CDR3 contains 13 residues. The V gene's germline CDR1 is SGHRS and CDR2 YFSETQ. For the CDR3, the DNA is TGCGCCAGCAGCTGGGACCTGAACACTGAAGCTTTCTTT. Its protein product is CASSWDLNTEAFF.

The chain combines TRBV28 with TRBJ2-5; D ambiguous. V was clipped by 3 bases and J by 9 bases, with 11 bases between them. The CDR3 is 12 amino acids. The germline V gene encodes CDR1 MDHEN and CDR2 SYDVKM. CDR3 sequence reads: CASSFAAEAQYF. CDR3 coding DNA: TGTGCCAGCAGTTTTGCAGCCGAGGCCCAGTACTTC.

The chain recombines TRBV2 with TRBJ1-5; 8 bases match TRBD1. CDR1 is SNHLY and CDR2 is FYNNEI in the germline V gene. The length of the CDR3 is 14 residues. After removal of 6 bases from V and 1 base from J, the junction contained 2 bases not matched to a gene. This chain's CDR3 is CASRDRVSNQPQHF. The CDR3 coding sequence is TGTGCCAGCAGGGACAGGGTAAGCAATCAGCCCCAGCATTTT.

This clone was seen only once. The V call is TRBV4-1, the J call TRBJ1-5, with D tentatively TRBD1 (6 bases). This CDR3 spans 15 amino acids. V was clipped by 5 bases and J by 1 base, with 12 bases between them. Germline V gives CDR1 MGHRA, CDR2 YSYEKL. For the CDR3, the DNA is TGCGCCAGCAGCGAAGGGGGACGGAGCAATCAGCCCCAGCATTTT. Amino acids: CASSEGGRSNQPQHF.

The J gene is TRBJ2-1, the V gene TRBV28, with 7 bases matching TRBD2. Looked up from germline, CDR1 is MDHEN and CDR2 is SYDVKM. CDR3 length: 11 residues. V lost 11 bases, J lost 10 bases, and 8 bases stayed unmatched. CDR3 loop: CAGGGRAEQFF. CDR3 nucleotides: TGTGCCGGCGGGGGACGCGCCGAGCAGTTCTTC.

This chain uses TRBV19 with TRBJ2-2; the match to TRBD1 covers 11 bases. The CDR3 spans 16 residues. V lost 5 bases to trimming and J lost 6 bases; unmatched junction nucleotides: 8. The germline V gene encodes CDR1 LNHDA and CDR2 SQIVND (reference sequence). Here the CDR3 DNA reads TGTGCCAGTAGTCCCCTGGGACAGGGGGTTCCCGGGGAGCTGTTTTTT. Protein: CASSPLGQGVPGELFF.

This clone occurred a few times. This CDR3 reads CASSAVNPGQNYQPQHF. The CDR3 DNA is TGTGCCAGCAGCGCGGTTAATCCTGGACAGAACTATCAGCCCCAGCATTTT. J is TRBJ1-5 and V is TRBV28, with D possibly being TRBD1 (6 bases). With 6 bases removed from V and 5 bases from J, the gap between germline ends came to 23 bases. Germline V gene lookup returns CDR1 MDHEN and CDR2 SYDVKM. The CDR3 is 17 residues long. Full variable domain (missing parts from reference TRBV28 and TRBJ1-5): DVKVTQSSRYLVKRTGEKVFLECVQDMDHENMFWYRQDPGLGLRLIYFSYDVKMKEKGDIPEGYSVSREKKERFSLILESASTNQTSMYLCASSAVNPGQNYQPQHFGDGTRLSIL.

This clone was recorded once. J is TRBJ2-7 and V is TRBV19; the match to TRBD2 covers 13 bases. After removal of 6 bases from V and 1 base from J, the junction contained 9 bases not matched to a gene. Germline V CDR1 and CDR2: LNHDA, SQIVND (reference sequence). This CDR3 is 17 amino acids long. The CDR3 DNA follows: TGTGCCAGTAGCCCGGGACTAGCGGGAAGAAGGTCCTACGAGCAGTACTTC. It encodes CASSPGLAGRRSYEQYF.

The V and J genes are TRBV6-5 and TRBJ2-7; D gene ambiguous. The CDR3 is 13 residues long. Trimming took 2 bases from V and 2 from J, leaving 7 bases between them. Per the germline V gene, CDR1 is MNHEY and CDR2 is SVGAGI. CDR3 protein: CASSYSSAYEQYF. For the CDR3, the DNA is TGTGCCAGCAGTTACAGTTCAGCCTACGAGCAGTACTTC.

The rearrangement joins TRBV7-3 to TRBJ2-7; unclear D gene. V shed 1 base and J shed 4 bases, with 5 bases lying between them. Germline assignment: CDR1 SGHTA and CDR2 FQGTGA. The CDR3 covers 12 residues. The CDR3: CASSLKPYEQYF. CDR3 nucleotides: TGTGCCAGCAGCTTAAAACCTTACGAGCAGTACTTC.

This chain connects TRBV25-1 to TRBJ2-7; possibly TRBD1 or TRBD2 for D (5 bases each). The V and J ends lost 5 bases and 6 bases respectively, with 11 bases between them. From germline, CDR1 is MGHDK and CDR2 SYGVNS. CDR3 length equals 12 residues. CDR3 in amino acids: CASSLYGAEQYF. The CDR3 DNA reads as TGTGCCAGCAGTCTATACGGGGCCGAGCAGTACTTC.

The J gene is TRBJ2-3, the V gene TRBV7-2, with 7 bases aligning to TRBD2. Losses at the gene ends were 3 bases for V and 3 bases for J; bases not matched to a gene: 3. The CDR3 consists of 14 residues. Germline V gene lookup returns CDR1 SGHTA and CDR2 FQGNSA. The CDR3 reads CASSFGGGTDTQYF. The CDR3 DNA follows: TGTGCCAGCAGCTTCGGCGGGGGAACAGATACGCAGTATTTT.